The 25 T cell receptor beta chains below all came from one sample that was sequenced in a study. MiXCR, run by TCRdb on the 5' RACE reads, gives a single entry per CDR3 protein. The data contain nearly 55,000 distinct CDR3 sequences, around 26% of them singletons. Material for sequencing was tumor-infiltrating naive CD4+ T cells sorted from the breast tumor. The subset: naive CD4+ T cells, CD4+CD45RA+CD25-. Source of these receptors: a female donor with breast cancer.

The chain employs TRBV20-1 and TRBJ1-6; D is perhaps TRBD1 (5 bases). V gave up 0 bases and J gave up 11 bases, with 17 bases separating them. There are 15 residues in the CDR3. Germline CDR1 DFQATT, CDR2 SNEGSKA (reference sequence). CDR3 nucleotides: TGCAGTGCTAGAGATCCTTCCCAGGGTCGTCCACCCCTCCACTTT. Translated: CSARDPSQGRPPLHF.

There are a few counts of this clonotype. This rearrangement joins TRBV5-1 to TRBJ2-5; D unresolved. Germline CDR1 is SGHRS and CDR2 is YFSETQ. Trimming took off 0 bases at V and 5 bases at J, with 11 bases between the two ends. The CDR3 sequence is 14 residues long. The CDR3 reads CASSLGSTSETQYF. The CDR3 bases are TGCGCCAGCAGCTTGGGCTCCACCTCCGAGACCCAGTACTTC. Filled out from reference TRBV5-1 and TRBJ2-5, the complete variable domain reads KAGVTQTPRYLIKTRGQQVTLSCSPISGHRSVSWYQQTPGQGLQFLFEYFSETQRNKGNFPGRFSGRQFSNSRSEMNVSTLELGDSALYLCASSLGSTSETQYFGPGTRLLVL.

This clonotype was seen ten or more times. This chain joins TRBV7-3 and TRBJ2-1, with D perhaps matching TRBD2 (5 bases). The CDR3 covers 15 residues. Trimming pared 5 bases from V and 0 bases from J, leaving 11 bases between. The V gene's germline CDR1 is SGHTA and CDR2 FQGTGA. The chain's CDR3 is CASSEDSGSYNEQFF. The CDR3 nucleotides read TGTGCCAGCAGCGAGGACTCAGGCTCCTACAATGAGCAGTTCTTC.

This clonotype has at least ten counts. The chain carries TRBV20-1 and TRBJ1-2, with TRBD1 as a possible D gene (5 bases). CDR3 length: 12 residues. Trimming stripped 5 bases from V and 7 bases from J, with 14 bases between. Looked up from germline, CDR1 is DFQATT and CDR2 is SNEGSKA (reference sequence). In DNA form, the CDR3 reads TGCAGTGCTCCTCCCGCCGGGGGTGGCTACACCTTC. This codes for CSAPPAGGGYTF.

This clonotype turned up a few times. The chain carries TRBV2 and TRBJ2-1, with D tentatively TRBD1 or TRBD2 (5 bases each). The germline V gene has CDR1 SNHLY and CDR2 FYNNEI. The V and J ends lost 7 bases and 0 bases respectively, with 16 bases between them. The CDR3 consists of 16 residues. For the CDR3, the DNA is TGTGCCAGCATGAGGGGCCTAACAAGCTCCTACAATGAGCAGTTCTTC. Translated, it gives CASMRGLTSSYNEQFF.

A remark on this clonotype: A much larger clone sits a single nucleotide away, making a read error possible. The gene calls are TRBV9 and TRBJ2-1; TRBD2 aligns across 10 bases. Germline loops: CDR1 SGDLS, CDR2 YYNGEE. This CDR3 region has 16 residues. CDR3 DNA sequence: TGTGCCGGCAGCGTTTCTAGCGGGAGCGCCAACAATGAGCAGTTCTTC. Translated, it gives CAGSVSSGSANNEQFF.

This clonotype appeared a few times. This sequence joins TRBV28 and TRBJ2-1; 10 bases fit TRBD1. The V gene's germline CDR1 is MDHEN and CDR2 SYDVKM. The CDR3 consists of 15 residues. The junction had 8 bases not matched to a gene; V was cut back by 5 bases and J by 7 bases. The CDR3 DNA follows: TGTGCCAGCAGTCCCGGGACAGGGGAGTGGAATGAGCAGTTCTTC. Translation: CASSPGTGEWNEQFF.

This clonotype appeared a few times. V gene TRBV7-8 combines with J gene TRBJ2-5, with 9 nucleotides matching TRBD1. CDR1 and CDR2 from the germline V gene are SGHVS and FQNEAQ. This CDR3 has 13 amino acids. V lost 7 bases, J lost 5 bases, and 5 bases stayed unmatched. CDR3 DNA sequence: TGTGCCAGCACTTACAGGGGGCGCGAGACCCAGTACTTC. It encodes CASTYRGRETQYF.

The CDR3 loop reads CASSAGRVYNEQFF. CDR3 DNA: TGTGCCAGCAGTGCCGGGAGGGTCTACAATGAGCAGTTCTTC. The J gene is TRBJ2-1, the V gene TRBV28, with 8 bases aligning to TRBD2. The J segment lost 3 bases and the V segment lost 5 bases, leaving 3 bases of the junction unmatched. The germline gives CDR1 MDHEN, CDR2 SYDVKM. The CDR3 spans 14 residues.

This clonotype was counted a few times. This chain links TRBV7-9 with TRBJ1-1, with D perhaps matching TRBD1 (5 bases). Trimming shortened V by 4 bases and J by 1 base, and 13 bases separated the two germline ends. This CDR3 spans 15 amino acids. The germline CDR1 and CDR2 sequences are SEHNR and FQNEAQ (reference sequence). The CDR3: CASSSRPGGNTEAFF. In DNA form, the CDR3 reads TGTGCCAGCAGCTCCCGCCCGGGGGGGAACACTGAAGCTTTCTTT. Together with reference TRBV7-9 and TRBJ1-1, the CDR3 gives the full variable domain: DTGVSQNPRHKITKRGQNVTFRCDPISEHNRLYWYRQTLGQGPEFLTYFQNEAQLEKSRLLSDRFSAERPKGSFSTLEIQRTEQGDSAMYLCASSSRPGGNTEAFFGQGTRLTVV.

The DNA for the CDR3 is TGCGCCAGCAGCTTGGCGGGGACCGCTAACTACGAGCAGTACTTC. Residues: CASSLAGTANYEQYF. The chain carries TRBV5-1 and TRBJ2-7; D possibly uses TRBD1 or TRBD2 (5 bases each). Germline V CDR1 and CDR2: SGHRS, YFSETQ. V gave up 0 bases and J gave up 3 bases, with 13 bases separating them. The CDR3 runs to 15 residues.

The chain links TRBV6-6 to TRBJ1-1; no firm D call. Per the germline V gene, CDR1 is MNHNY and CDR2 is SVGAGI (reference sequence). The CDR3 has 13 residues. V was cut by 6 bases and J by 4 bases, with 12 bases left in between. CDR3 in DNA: TGTGCCAGCAGCCGGGGAGGCCCCACTGAAGCTTTCTTT. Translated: CASSRGGPTEAFF.

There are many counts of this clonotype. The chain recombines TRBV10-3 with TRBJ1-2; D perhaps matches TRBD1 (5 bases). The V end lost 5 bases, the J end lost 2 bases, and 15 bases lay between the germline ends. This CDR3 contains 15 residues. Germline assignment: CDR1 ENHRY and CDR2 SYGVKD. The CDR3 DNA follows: TGTGCCATCAGTCCGAACCGGGGGGACAACTATGGCTACACCTTC. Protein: CAISPNRGDNYGYTF.

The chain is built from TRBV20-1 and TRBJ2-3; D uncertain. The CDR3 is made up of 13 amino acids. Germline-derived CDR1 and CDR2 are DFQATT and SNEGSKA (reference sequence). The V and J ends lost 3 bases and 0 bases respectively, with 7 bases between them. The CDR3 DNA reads TGCAGTGCTAGTCTGTTTAGCACAGATACGCAGTATTTT. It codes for CSASLFSTDTQYF.

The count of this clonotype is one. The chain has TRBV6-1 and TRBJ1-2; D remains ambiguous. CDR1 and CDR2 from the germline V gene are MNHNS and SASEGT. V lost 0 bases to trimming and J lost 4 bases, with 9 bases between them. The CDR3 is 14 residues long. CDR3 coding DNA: TGTGCCAGCAGTGAAGCCTCGACGGGCTATGGCTACACCTTC. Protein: CASSEASTGYGYTF.

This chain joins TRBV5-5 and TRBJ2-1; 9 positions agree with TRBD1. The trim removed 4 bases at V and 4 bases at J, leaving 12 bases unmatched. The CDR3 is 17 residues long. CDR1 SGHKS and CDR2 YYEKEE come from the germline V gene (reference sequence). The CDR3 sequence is CASSPPPGTGLYNEQFF. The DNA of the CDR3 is TGTGCCAGCAGCCCCCCCCCCGGGACAGGGTTATACAATGAGCAGTTCTTC.

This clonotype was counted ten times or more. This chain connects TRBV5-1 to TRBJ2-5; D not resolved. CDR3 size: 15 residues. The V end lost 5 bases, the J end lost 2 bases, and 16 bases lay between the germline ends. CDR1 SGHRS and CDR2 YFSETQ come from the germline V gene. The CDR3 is CASSSGSVAQETQYF. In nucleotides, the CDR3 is TGCGCCAGCAGTTCCGGGTCCGTCGCACAAGAGACCCAGTACTTC.

CDR3 coding DNA: TGCGCCAGCAGCTTGCTCACAACCCAAGAGACCCAGTACTTC. This codes for CASSLLTTQETQYF. The V gene is TRBV5-1, the J gene TRBJ2-5; D remains ambiguous. Trimming pared 1 base from V and 1 base from J, leaving 8 bases between. The CDR3 has 14 amino acids. Germline V CDR1 and CDR2: SGHRS, YFSETQ.

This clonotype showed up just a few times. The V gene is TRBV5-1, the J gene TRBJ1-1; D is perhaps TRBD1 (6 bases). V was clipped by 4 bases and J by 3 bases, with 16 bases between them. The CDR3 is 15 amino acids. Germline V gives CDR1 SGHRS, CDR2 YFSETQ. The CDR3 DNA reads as TGCGCCAGCAGCGGGGGCTTTTCATCGGACACTGAAGCTTTCTTT. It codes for CASSGGFSSDTEAFF. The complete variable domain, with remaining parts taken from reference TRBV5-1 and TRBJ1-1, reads KAGVTQTPRYLIKTRGQQVTLSCSPISGHRSVSWYQQTPGQGLQFLFEYFSETQRNKGNFPGRFSGRQFSNSRSEMNVSTLELGDSALYLCASSGGFSSDTEAFFGQGTRLTVV.

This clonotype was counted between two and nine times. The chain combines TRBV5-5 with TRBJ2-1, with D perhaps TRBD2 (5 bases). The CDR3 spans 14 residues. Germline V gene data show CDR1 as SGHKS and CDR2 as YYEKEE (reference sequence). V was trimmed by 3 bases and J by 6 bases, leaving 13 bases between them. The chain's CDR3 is CASSSASGGNEQFF. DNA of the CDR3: TGTGCCAGCAGCTCCGCGAGCGGTGGCAATGAGCAGTTCTTC.

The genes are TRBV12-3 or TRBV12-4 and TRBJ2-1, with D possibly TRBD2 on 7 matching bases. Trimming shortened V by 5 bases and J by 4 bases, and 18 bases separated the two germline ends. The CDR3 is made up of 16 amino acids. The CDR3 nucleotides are TGTGCCAGCAGTCCCCATGGGGGGGCGGGTTACAATGAGCAGTTCTTC. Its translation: CASSPHGGAGYNEQFF.

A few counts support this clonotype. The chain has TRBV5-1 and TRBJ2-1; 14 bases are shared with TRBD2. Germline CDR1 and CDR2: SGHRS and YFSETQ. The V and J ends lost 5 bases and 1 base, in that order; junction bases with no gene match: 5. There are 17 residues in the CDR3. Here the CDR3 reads CASSPGTSGRSYNEQFF. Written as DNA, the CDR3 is TGCGCCAGCAGTCCTGGGACTAGCGGGAGATCCTACAATGAGCAGTTCTTC.

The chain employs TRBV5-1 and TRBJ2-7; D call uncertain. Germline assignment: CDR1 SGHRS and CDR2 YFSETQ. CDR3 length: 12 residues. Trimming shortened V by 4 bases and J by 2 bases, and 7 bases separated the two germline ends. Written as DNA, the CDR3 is TGCGCCAGCAGCCAGAAGGCCTACGAGCAGTACTTC. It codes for CASSQKAYEQYF.

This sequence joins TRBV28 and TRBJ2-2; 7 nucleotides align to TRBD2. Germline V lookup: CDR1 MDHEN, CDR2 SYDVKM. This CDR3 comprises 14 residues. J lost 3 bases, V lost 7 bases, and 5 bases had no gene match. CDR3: CASKMGGDTGELFF. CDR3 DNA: TGTGCCAGCAAGATGGGAGGGGACACCGGGGAGCTGTTTTTT.

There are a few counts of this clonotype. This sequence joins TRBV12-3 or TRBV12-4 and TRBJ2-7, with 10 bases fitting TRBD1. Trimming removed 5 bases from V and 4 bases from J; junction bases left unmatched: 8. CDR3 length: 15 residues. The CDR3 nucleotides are TGTGCCAGCAGTAACCGGGACAGGGGATTGTACGAGCAGTACTTC. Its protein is CASSNRDRGLYEQYF.